The 18 T cell receptor beta chains in this list originate from one sample, sequenced in a study of shared clonotypes between healthy human individuals. Produced via immunoSEQ multiplex PCR; TCRdb's table is partial and in-frame only. The sample yields 750,000 to 1,000,000 clones, about 92% seen once. Only CD45RO-negative cells positively selected for CCR7 counted as naive CD8 cells, so terminally differentiated effector memory CD45RA+ cells were excluded. The sequenced sample consisted of naive CD8+ T cells sorted from blood. These receptor sequences come from a man aged 30 to 39 in good health.

The rearrangement links TRBV7-2 to TRBJ2-7, with no clear D. Germline CDR1 is SGHTA and CDR2 is FQGNSA. V lost 5 bases to trimming and J lost 0 bases, with 11 bases between them. This CDR3 region has 14 residues. The CDR3: CASSQPGSSYEQYF. CDR3 bases: TGTGCCAGCAGCCAGCCTGGTAGCTCCTACGAGCAGTACTTC.

This sequence joins TRBV7-9 and TRBJ2-2; D gene unclear. CDR3 size: 11 residues. Trimming stripped 6 bases from V and 5 bases from J, with 4 bases between. Germline V gene sequence: CDR1 SEHNR, CDR2 FQNEAQ (reference sequence). CDR3 loop: CASRRTGELFF. The CDR3 DNA reads TGTGCCAGCAGAAGGACCGGGGAGCTGTTTTTT. The full variable domain, its missing parts supplied by reference TRBV7-9 and TRBJ2-2, is DTGVSQNPRHKITKRGQNVTFRCDPISEHNRLYWYRQTLGQGPEFLTYFQNEAQLEKSRLLSDRFSAERPKGSFSTLEIQRTEQGDSAMYLCASRRTGELFFGEGSRLTVL.

V usage is TRBV10-1 and J usage is TRBJ1-3; the D gene is possibly TRBD1 (5 bases). Trimming stripped 4 bases from V and 0 bases from J, with 10 bases between. CDR1 is WNHNN and CDR2 is SYGVQD in the germline V gene (reference sequence). The CDR3 has 15 amino acids. In nucleotides, the CDR3 is TGCGCCAGCAGTGGAGGGGAGAGCTCTGGAAACACCATATATTTT. It specifies CASSGGESSGNTIYF.

The gene calls are TRBV19 and TRBJ2-7; D perhaps matches TRBD2 (5 bases). Per germline, CDR1 LNHDA and CDR2 SQIVND (reference sequence). The ends were cut back, 2 bases at V and 5 bases at J, with 13 bases in the middle. The CDR3 consists of 14 residues. The CDR3 protein is CASSIFGNSDEQYF. The CDR3 coding sequence is TGTGCCAGTAGTATATTCGGGAATTCTGACGAGCAGTACTTC.

The genes are TRBV7-9 and TRBJ2-2; 7 nucleotides align to TRBD1. J lost 0 bases, V lost 2 bases, and 12 bases had no gene match. The CDR3 has 19 residues. CDR1 is SEHNR and CDR2 is FQNEAQ in the germline V gene (reference sequence). DNA for the CDR3: TGTGCCAGCAGCTTAAATCCCATGAGGGGGCAGGCGAACACCGGGGAGCTGTTTTTT. Translation gives CASSLNPMRGQANTGELFF.

V and J are TRBV6-1 and TRBJ2-7; weak D call: TRBD1 (5 bases). The germline CDR1 and CDR2 sequences are MNHNS and SASEGT. CDR3 length: 15 amino acids. V shed 2 bases and J shed 3 bases, with 14 bases lying between them. The CDR3 is CASSEMSQGGYEQYF. The DNA for the CDR3 is TGTGCCAGCAGTGAAATGTCGCAGGGTGGCTACGAGCAGTACTTC.

The chain links TRBV11-2 to TRBJ1-1, with 7 bases identical to TRBD1. Germline assignment: CDR1 SGHAT and CDR2 FQNNGV. The CDR3 is 16 amino acids. The ends lost 3 bases at V and 3 bases at J; junction bases unmatched: 10. The CDR3 DNA reads as TGTGCCAGCAGCTTTGGGAACAGGGGACATTACACTGAAGCTTTCTTT. It yields the protein CASSFGNRGHYTEAFF.

This clone is a singleton in its sample. A far larger clone is a single base away, which makes a read error likely. The chain employs TRBV5-2 and TRBJ2-3; TRBD2, the table's D call, lacks a check against the DNA. TRBV5-2 has pseudogene status. The CDR3 extends over 13 amino acids. In DNA, the CDR3 is TGTGCCAGCAGCCCGTTAGCGCTTGATACGCAGTATTTT. Its translation is CASSPLALDTQYF.

This chain joins TRBV9 and TRBJ1-4; unclear D gene. Trimming removed 1 base at V and 2 bases at J, with 12 bases between. The CDR3 contains 16 residues. Germline V gene sequence: CDR1 SGDLS, CDR2 YYNGEE. The CDR3 nucleotides read TGTGCCAGCAGCGTACTCCCCGAATTTACTAATGAAAAACTGTTTTTT. Its translation is CASSVLPEFTNEKLFF.

This clone was observed once. The rearrangement joins TRBV6-5 to TRBJ1-1, with TRBD1 as a possible D gene (6 bases). The CDR3 totals 13 residues. From germline, CDR1 is MNHEY and CDR2 SVGAGI. V dropped 7 bases and J dropped 8 bases, with 17 bases sitting between them. The CDR3 loop reads CASTLQGSVEAFF. The CDR3 DNA reads TGTGCCAGCACCCTTCAGGGGTCTGTAGAAGCTTTCTTT.

CDR3 nucleotide sequence: TGTGCCAGCAGCTTAGCCATGGGAGTGCACACTGAAGCTTTCTTT. Translation: CASSLAMGVHTEAFF. V and J are TRBV7-9 and TRBJ1-1; D remains ambiguous. CDR1 is SEHNR, CDR2 FQNEAQ, per germline (reference sequence). Deletions cut 0 bases from V and 3 bases from J, with 11 bases between. The CDR3 is 15 amino acids.

J is TRBJ2-2 and V is TRBV7-9; D perhaps matches TRBD1 (6 bases). This CDR3 contains 15 residues. The germline V gene encodes CDR1 SEHNR and CDR2 FQNEAQ (reference sequence). V dropped 5 bases and J dropped 4 bases, with 14 bases sitting between them. The CDR3 nucleotides are TGTGCCAGCAGCCCGGTTGCAGGGGTCACCGGGGAGCTGTTTTTT. Protein: CASSPVAGVTGELFF.

V is TRBV4-2 and J is TRBJ2-1, with TRBD2 identical over 13 bases. V lost 3 bases to trimming and J lost 8 bases; unmatched junction nucleotides: 10. CDR1 is LGHNA, CDR2 YNFKEQ, per germline. This CDR3 region has 17 residues. The CDR3 sequence: CASSQGTSGETLDEQFF. CDR3 nucleotides: TGTGCCAGCAGCCAGGGGACTAGCGGGGAGACTCTGGATGAGCAGTTCTTC.

This clone was seen once. The CDR3, as DNA: TGTGCCAGCAGCTTGGGAGTGGGTGGGACTGAAGCTTTCTTT. It codes for CASSLGVGGTEAFF. The V gene is TRBV5-5, the J gene TRBJ1-1, with no clear D. The CDR3 consists of 14 residues. Germline CDR1 SGHKS, CDR2 YYEKEE (reference sequence). The V end lost 0 bases, the J end lost 5 bases, and 11 bases lay between the germline ends.

J is TRBJ2-7 and V is TRBV6-5; D unresolved. The germline V gene encodes CDR1 MNHEY and CDR2 SVGAGI. Trimming removed 2 bases at V and 3 bases at J, with 11 bases between. The CDR3 consists of 14 residues. The CDR3 loop is CASSYVGSGYEQYF. CDR3 DNA sequence: TGTGCCAGCAGTTACGTTGGAAGTGGCTACGAGCAGTACTTC.

Remarks on this clone: The same CDR3 arises from other DNA sequences in this sample as well. The J gene is TRBJ1-1, the V gene TRBV6-5; D is possibly TRBD1 (6 bases). V lost 4 bases and J lost 1, with 7 bases in between. The CDR3 runs to 13 residues. Germline lookup yields CDR1 MNHEY and CDR2 SVGAGI. The CDR3 protein is CASSLGQNTEAFF. CDR3 coding DNA: TGTGCCAGCAGTTTGGGACAGAACACTGAAGCTTTCTTT.

This clone has only one observation. The chain links TRBV15 to TRBJ2-1; TRBD2 might be the D (5 bases). Germline CDR1 is LNHNV and CDR2 is YYDKDF (reference sequence). The length of the CDR3 is 13 residues. Trimming pared 6 bases from V and 5 bases from J, leaving 11 bases between. This CDR3 is CATRGLADNEQFF. CDR3 in DNA: TGTGCCACCAGAGGCCTAGCAGACAATGAGCAGTTCTTC.

This chain links TRBV2 with TRBJ2-2, with D unclear. V lost 4 bases, J lost 3 bases, and 12 bases lay in between. There are 15 residues in the CDR3. Germline CDR1 and CDR2: SNHLY and FYNNEI. For the CDR3, the DNA is TGTGCCAGCAGTGCCGGCGAAGGGTACACCGGGGAGCTGTTTTTT. Its protein is CASSAGEGYTGELFF.